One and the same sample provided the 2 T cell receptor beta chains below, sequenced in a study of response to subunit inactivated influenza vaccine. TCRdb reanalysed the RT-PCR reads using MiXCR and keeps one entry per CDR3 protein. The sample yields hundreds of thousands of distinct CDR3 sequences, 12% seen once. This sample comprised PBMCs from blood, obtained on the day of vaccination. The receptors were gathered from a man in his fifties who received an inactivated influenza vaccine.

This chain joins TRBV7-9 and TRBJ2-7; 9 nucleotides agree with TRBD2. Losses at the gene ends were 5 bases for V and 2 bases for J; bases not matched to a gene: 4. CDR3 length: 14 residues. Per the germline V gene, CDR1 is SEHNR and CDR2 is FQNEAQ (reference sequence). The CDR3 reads CASSPSGGTYEQYF. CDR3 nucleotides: TGTGCCAGCAGCCCAAGCGGGGGGACCTACGAGCAGTACTTC. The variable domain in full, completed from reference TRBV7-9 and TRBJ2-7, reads DTGVSQNPRHKITKRGQNVTFRCDPISEHNRLYWYRQTLGQGPEFLTYFQNEAQLEKSRLLSDRFSAERPKGSFSTLEIQRTEQGDSAMYLCASSPSGGTYEQYFGPGTRLTVT.

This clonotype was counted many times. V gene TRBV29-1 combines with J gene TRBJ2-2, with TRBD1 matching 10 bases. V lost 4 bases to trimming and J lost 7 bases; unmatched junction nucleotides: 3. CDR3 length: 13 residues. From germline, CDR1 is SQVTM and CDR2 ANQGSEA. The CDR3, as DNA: TGCAGCGTTGGACAGGGGGCTGGCGGGGAGCTGTTTTTT. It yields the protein CSVGQGAGGELFF.